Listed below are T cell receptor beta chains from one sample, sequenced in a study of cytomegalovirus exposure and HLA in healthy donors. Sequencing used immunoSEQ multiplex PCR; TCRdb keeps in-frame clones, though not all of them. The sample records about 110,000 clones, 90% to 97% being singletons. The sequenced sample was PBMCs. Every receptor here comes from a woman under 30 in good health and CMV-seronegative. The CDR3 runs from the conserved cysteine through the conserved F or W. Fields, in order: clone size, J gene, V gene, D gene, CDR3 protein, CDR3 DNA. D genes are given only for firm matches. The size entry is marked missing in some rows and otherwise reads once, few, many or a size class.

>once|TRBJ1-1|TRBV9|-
CASSVGQTNTEAFF
TGTGCCAGCAGCGTAGGACAAACGAACACTGAAGCTTTCTTT
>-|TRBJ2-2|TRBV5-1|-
CASDLGGERINTGELFF
TGCGCCAGCGACTTGGGGGGTGAGCGGATTAACACCGGGGAGCTGTTTTTT
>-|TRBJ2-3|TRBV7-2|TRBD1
CASSPGTDSITQYF
TGTGCCAGCAGCCCCGGGACAGACTCGATTACGCAGTATTTT
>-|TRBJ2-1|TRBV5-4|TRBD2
CASSRRLAGDNEQFF
TGTGCCAGCAGCCGACGACTAGCGGGGGACAATGAGCAGTTCTTC
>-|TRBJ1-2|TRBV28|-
CASTLRVNYGYTF
TGTGCCAGCACCCTCAGGGTTAACTATGGCTACACCTTC
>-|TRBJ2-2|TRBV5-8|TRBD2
CASSTMGLAHLDGELFF
TGTGCCAGCAGCACGATGGGACTAGCCCACCTCGACGGGGAGCTGTTTTTT
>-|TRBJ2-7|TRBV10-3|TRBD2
CAISERLARSSYEQYF
TGTGCCATCAGTGAGAGACTAGCGAGGAGCTCCTACGAGCAGTACTTC
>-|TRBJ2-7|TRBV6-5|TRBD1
CASSRARDSYEQYF
TGTGCCAGCAGTAGGGCCCGGGACAGTTACGAGCAGTACTTC
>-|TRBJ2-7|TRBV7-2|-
CASSLYYEQYF
TGTGCCAGCAGCTTATACTACGAGCAGTACTTC
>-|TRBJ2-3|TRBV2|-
CASSVSRVGTDTQYF
TGTGCCAGCAGTGTCTCGAGGGTGGGCACAGATACGCAGTATTTT
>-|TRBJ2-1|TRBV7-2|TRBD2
CASSLDGSGYNEQFF
TGTGCCAGCAGCTTAGATGGTAGCGGGTACAATGAGCAGTTCTTC
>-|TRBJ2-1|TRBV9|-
CASSVDAGRSTNEQFF
TGTGCCAGCAGCGTAGATGCGGGGCGTTCTACCAATGAGCAGTTCTTC